The present entry profiles one T cell receptor (beta chain) with its context. This CDR3 has 12 residues. Trimming removed 5 bases from V and 0 bases from J, with 2 bases in between. Germline V CDR1 and CDR2: KGHDR, SFDVKD. This entry comes from a study of blood T cell repertoires in COVID-19. The assay was immunoSEQ multiplex PCR, and TCRdb's table has in-frame clones only and misses some. This table holds over 60,000 clones, approximately 92% found once. V is TRBV24-1 and J is TRBJ2-3, with D unresolved. The specimen sequenced was peripheral blood. The source of this sequence is a human donor in a cohort sampled during active COVID-19. The CDR3 bases are TGTGCCACCAGTGCTAGCACAGATACGCAGTATTTT. This gives the protein CATSASTDTQYF.